These 21 T cell receptor beta chains share one sample of origin, sequenced in a study of vaccination effects on CD4 cells after COVID-19. What these receptors recognize is not known. Expansion of antigen-specific CD4+ T cells with viral peptide pools was carried out by the ViraFEST assay before sequencing. Cells that had been cultured for nine to eleven days were the source of isolated CD4+ T cells. BNT162b2 vaccine or mRNA-1273 vaccine was given to participants in two doses. Assay used: immunoSEQ multiplex PCR; TCRdb lists only in-frame clones, some missing. The table lists about 33,000 clones, approximately 75% of them singletons. Source: CD4+ T cells from PBMCs cultured with HCoV-229E spike peptides, taken after COVID-19 vaccination. Receptor source: a human donor who received a COVID-19 vaccine.

The chain couples TRBV28 to TRBJ1-1; no reliable D call. In germline, CDR1 is MDHEN, CDR2 SYDVKM. The CDR3 spans 16 residues. V was shortened by 3 bases and J by 0 bases, with 14 bases between the two germline ends. The chain's CDR3 is CASSLVHSSLNTEAFF. CDR3 DNA: TGTGCCAGCAGTTTGGTGCACTCCAGTTTGAACACTGAAGCTTTCTTT.

This clone showed up just once. The chain combines TRBV6-5 with TRBJ2-4; D remains ambiguous. Germline CDR1 and CDR2: MNHEY and SVGAGI. CDR3 length: 14 amino acids. Deletions cut 4 bases from V and 1 base from J, with 8 bases between. Written as DNA, the CDR3 is TGTGCCAGCAGTTCCATATTGGCCAAAAACATTCAGTACTTC. Translated: CASSSILAKNIQYF.

The V gene is TRBV7-9, the J gene TRBJ2-6; D is ambiguous. Deletions cut 1 base from V and 0 bases from J, with 13 bases between. CDR1 is SEHNR and CDR2 is FQNEAQ in the germline V gene (reference sequence). This CDR3 is 18 amino acids long. The CDR3 reads CASSLGSYRSSGANVLTF. The CDR3 DNA follows: TGTGCCAGCAGCTTAGGCAGTTATAGAAGCTCTGGGGCCAACGTCCTGACTTTC.

The rearrangement uses TRBV30 and TRBJ1-6; maybe TRBD1 (5 bases). The germline CDR1 and CDR2 sequences are GTSNPN and SVGIG (reference sequence). This CDR3 has 11 amino acids. Trimming shortened V by 2 bases and J by 13 bases, and 9 bases separated the two germline ends. CDR3 in amino acids: CAWSSGGPLHF. The CDR3 nucleotides are TGTGCCTGGAGTTCCGGGGGTCCCCTCCACTTT.

J is TRBJ2-1 and V is TRBV6-1, with 9 bases matching TRBD2. CDR1 is MNHNS, CDR2 SASEGT, per germline. This CDR3 is built from 15 residues. Losses at the gene ends were 1 base for V and 7 bases for J; bases not matched to a gene: 5. The CDR3 here is CASSEDAGGPNEQFF. The CDR3 region has the DNA TGTGCCAGCAGTGAAGATGCGGGAGGGCCGAATGAGCAGTTCTTC.

The V call is TRBV7-6, the J call TRBJ2-5; a possible D gene is TRBD2 (5 bases). The V end was cut by 5 bases, the J end by 5 bases, with 24 bases between. Per the germline V gene, CDR1 is SGHVS and CDR2 is FNYEAQ. This CDR3 is 17 amino acids long. The CDR3 DNA is TGTGCCAGCAGCCTGTGGCGGGCAAGGCGAAGATCGGAGACCCAGTACTTC. As protein: CASSLWRARRRSETQYF.

V gene TRBV5-1 combines with J gene TRBJ1-1, with D possibly matching TRBD1 (5 bases). This CDR3 has 16 amino acids. In germline, CDR1 is SGHRS, CDR2 YFSETQ. V lost 0 bases and J lost 0, with 12 bases in between. The CDR3 spells CASSLEGGAMNTEAFF. The CDR3 nucleotides read TGCGCCAGCAGCTTGGAAGGAGGGGCCATGAACACTGAAGCTTTCTTT.

V and J are TRBV5-1 and TRBJ1-4; 8 bases align to TRBD1. The germline CDR1 and CDR2 sequences are SGHRS and YFSETQ. The CDR3 has 15 amino acids. J gave up 11 bases and V 0 bases, and 9 bases lay outside the gene matches. CDR3 protein: CASSLVVGQGAKLFF. The CDR3 DNA follows: TGCGCCAGCAGCTTGGTGGTCGGACAGGGAGCCAAACTGTTTTTT.

This chain joins TRBV14 and TRBJ2-7; D might be TRBD1 (6 bases). Per the germline V gene, CDR1 is SGHDN and CDR2 is FVKESK. This CDR3 has 15 residues. V lost 3 bases, J lost 0 bases, and 12 bases lay in between. CDR3 nucleotides: TGTGCCAGCAGCCAGACCAGGGGCAGCTCCTACGAGCAGTACTTC. As protein: CASSQTRGSSYEQYF.

Sample share makes this clone medium-sized. The CDR3 region has the DNA TGTGCCAGCAGCCTCAGGGGGCAGGATGGCTACACCTTC. Protein product: CASSLRGQDGYTF. The chain has TRBV27 and TRBJ1-2; 8 bases map to TRBD1. The V gene end was trimmed by 6 bases and the J gene end by 6 bases; junction bases not matched to a gene: 6. Germline CDR1 is MNHEY and CDR2 is SMNVEV (reference sequence). The CDR3 contains 13 residues.

The chain has TRBV10-3 and TRBJ1-2; no clear D gene. Trimming removed 0 bases from V and 5 bases from J, with 10 bases in between. The CDR3 spans 14 residues. Germline-derived CDR1 and CDR2 are ENHRY and SYGVKD. The CDR3 sequence: CAISESPRSYGYTF. CDR3 DNA: TGTGCCATCAGTGAGTCGCCCAGGAGTTATGGCTACACCTTC.

The chain joins TRBV5-1 to TRBJ1-2, with 7 bases lining up with TRBD1. J lost 2 bases, V lost 7 bases, and 2 bases had no gene match. The CDR3 loop spans 12 amino acids. Germline loops: CDR1 SGHRS, CDR2 YFSETQ. Written as DNA, the CDR3 is TGCGCCAGCGGGGGACAGAACTATGGCTACACCTTC. It encodes CASGGQNYGYTF.

This chain connects TRBV24-1 to TRBJ1-1; D is uncertain. V lost 5 bases to trimming and J lost 1 base, with 7 bases between them. CDR1 is KGHDR and CDR2 is SFDVKD in the germline V gene. The CDR3 totals 13 residues. In DNA form, the CDR3 reads TGTGCCACCAGTGCGTGGCCGAACACTGAAGCTTTCTTT. Amino acid sequence: CATSAWPNTEAFF.

This clone came up a few times. This chain links TRBV3-1 (or the pseudogene TRBV3-2) with TRBJ2-1; TRBD2 is a possible D gene (5 bases). Germline values: CDR1 LGHDT, CDR2 YNNKEL (reference sequence). The CDR3 loop spans 13 amino acids. V was pared by 4 bases and J by 5 bases, with 9 bases between. CDR3 nucleotides: TGTGCCAGCAGCCGACTAAACAACAATGAGCAGTTCTTC. As protein: CASSRLNNNEQFF.

V gene TRBV2 combines with J gene TRBJ1-3; D perhaps matches TRBD1 (5 bases). The CDR3 extends over 17 amino acids. V lost 2 bases and J lost 3, with 17 bases in between. Germline V gives CDR1 SNHLY, CDR2 FYNNEI. This CDR3 reads CASSESVWEGYGNTIYF. The CDR3 DNA reads TGTGCCAGCAGTGAATCGGTTTGGGAGGGGTATGGAAACACCATATATTTT.

This clone was seen only a few times. The genes are TRBV19 and TRBJ1-1; possible D gene TRBD1, 6 bases. CDR1 is LNHDA, CDR2 SQIVND, per germline (reference sequence). This CDR3 region has 12 residues. V dropped 5 bases and J dropped 3 bases, with 7 bases sitting between them. The DNA of the CDR3 is TGTGCCAGTAGTCAGGGGTACACTGAAGCTTTCTTT. This codes for CASSQGYTEAFF.

This chain links TRBV14 with TRBJ2-5, with D unclear. V gave up 0 bases and J gave up 6 bases, with 2 bases separating them. The CDR3 spans 11 residues. Germline V gene lookup returns CDR1 SGHDN and CDR2 FVKESK. The CDR3 spells CASSQEKTQYF. Written as DNA, the CDR3 is TGTGCCAGCAGCCAAGAGAAGACCCAGTACTTC.

This clone was counted a few times. The chain employs TRBV14 and TRBJ1-4, with D perhaps matching TRBD1 (6 bases). The CDR3 contains 13 residues. Per germline, CDR1 SGHDN and CDR2 FVKESK. Trimming cost V 6 bases and J 8 bases, with 13 bases left between them. The CDR3 coding sequence is TGTGCCAGCAGGGGGGCTTTTGAGGAAAAACTGTTTTTT. It is translated as CASRGAFEEKLFF.

The chain has TRBV3-1 (or the pseudogene TRBV3-2) and TRBJ2-3; the D gene is possibly TRBD2 (5 bases). Trimming shortened V by 0 bases and J by 1 base, and 8 bases separated the two germline ends. The germline V gene has CDR1 LGHDT and CDR2 YNNKEL (reference sequence). This CDR3 region has 15 residues. CDR3 nucleotide sequence: TGTGCCAGCAGCCAAGATAGCGTCGGCACAGATACGCAGTATTTT. Translation gives CASSQDSVGTDTQYF.

The rearrangement links TRBV2 to TRBJ1-1; 9 bases line up with TRBD1. Trimming removed 6 bases from V and 3 bases from J; junction bases left unmatched: 5. There are 14 residues in the CDR3. CDR1 and CDR2 (germline): SNHLY, FYNNEI. The CDR3 nucleotides are TGTGCCAGCAGAGCCGGGACAGGGTACACTGAAGCTTTCTTT. It specifies CASRAGTGYTEAFF.

This chain joins TRBV10-1 and TRBJ2-1, with TRBD2 as a possible D gene (5 bases). CDR1 is WNHNN, CDR2 SYGVQD, per germline (reference sequence). V was pared by 6 bases and J by 10 bases, with 16 bases between. This CDR3 is 13 amino acids long. The chain's CDR3 is CASSPTTYTEQFF. In nucleotides, the CDR3 is TGCGCCAGCAGCCCGACTACATACACAGAGCAGTTCTTC.